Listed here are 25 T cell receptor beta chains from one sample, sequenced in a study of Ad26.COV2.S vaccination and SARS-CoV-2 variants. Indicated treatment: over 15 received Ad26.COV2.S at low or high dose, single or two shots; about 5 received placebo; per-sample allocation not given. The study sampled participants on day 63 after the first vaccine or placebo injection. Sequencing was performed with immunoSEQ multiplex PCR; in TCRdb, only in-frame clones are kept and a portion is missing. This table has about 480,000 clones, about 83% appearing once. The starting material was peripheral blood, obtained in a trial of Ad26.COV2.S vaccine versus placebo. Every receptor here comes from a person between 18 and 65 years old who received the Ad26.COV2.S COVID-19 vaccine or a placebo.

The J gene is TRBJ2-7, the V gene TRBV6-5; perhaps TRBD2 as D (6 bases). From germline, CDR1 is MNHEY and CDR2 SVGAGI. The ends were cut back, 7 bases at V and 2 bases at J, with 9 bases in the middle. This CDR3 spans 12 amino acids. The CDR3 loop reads CASKEGPYEQYF. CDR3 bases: TGTGCCAGCAAGGAGGGCCCCTACGAGCAGTACTTC.

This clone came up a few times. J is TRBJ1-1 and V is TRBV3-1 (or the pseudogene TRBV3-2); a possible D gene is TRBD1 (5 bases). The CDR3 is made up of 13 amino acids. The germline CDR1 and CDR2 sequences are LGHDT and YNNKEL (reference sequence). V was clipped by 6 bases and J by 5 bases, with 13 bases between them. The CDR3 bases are TGTGCCAGCAGTAGGGGCAGTAGAACTGAAGCTTTCTTT. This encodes CASSRGSRTEAFF.

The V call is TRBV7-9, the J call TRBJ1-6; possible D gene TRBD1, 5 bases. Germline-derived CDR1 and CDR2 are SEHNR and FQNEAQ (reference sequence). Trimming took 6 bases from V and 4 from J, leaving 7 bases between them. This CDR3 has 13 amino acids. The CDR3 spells CASRTDYNSPLHF. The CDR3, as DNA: TGTGCCAGCAGGACAGATTATAATTCACCCCTCCACTTT. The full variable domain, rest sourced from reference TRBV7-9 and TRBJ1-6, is DTGVSQNPRHKITKRGQNVTFRCDPISEHNRLYWYRQTLGQGPEFLTYFQNEAQLEKSRLLSDRFSAERPKGSFSTLEIQRTEQGDSAMYLCASRTDYNSPLHFGNGTRLTVT.

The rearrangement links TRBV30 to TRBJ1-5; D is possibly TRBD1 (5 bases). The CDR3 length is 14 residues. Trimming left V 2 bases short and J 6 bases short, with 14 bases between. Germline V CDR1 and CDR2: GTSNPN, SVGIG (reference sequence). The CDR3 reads CAWSLGLGGQPQHF. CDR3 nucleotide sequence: TGTGCCTGGAGTTTGGGACTGGGAGGTCAGCCCCAGCATTTT.

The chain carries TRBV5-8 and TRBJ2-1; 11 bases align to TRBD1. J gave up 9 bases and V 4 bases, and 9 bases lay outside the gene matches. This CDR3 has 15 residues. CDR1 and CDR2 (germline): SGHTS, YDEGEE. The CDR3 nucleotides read TGTGCCAGCAGCCCAAGGGACAGGGGGTTCCGTGAGCAGTTCTTC. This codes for CASSPRDRGFREQFF.

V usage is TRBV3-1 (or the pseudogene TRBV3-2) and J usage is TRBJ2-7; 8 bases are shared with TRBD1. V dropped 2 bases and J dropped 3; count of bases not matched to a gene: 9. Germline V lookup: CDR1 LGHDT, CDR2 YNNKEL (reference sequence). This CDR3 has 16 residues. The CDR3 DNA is TGTGCCAGCAGCCAAACACGGGGGACAGGACGCTACGAGCAGTACTTC. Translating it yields CASSQTRGTGRYEQYF.

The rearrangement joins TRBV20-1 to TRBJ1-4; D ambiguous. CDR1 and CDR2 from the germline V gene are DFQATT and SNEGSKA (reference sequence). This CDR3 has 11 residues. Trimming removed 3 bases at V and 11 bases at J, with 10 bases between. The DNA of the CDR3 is TGCAGTGCTAGCCGAGGTGACAAACTGTTTTTT. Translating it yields CSASRGDKLFF.

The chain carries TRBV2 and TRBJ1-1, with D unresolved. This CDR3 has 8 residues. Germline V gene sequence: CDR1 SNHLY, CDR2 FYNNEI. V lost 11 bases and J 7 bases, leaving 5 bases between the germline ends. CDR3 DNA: TGTGCCGCACGTGAAGCTTTCTTT. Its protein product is CAAREAFF. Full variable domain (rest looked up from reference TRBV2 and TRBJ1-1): EPEVTQTPSHQVTQMGQEVILRCVPISNHLYFYWYRQILGQKVEFLVSFYNNEISEKSEIFDDQFSVERPDGSNFTLKIRSTKLEDSAMYFCAAREAFFGQGTRLTVV.

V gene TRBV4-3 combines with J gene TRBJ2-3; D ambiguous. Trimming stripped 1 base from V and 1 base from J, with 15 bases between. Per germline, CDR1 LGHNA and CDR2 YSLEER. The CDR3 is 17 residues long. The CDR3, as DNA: TGCGCCAGCAGCCAAGGGGCATGGAGAGGAGGCACAGATACGCAGTATTTT. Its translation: CASSQGAWRGGTDTQYF.

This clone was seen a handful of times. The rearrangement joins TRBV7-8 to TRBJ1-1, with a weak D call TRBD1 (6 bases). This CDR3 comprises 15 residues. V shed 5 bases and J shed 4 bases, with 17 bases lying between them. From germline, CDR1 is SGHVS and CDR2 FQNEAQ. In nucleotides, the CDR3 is TGTGCCAGCAGCGTGGGGGGGGCGCTTGGCACTGAAGCTTTCTTT. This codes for CASSVGGALGTEAFF.

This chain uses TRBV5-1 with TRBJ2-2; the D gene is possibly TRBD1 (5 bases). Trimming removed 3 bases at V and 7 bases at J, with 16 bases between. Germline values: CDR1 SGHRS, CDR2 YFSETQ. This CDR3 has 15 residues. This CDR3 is CASSYDDRPGGELFF. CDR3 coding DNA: TGCGCCAGCAGCTACGATGACAGACCGGGCGGGGAGCTGTTTTTT.

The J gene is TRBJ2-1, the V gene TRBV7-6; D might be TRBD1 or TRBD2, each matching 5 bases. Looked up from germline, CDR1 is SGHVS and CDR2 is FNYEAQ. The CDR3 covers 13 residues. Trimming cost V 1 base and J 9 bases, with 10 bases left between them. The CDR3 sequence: CASSLGPGTEQFF. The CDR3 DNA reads TGTGCCAGCAGCTTAGGCCCAGGGACTGAGCAGTTCTTC.

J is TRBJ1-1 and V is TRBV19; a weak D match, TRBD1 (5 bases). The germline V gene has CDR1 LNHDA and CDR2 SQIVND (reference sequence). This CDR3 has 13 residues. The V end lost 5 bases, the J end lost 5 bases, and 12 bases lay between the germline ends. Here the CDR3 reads CASSLRGGTEAFF. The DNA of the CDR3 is TGTGCCAGTAGTCTCCGGGGCGGGACTGAAGCTTTCTTT.

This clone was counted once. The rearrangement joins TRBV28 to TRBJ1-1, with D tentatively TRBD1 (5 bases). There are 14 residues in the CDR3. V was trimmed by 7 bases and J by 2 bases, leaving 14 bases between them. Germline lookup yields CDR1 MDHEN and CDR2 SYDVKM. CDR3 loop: CASTPWGVNTEAFF. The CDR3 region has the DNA TGTGCCAGCACCCCTTGGGGCGTCAACACTGAAGCTTTCTTT.

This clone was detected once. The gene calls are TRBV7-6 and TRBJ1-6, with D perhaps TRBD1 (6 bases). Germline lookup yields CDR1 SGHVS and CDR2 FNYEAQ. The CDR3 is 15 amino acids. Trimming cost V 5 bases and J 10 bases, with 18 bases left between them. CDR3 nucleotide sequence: TGTGCCAGCAGCCGTGGGGGGCAGGCCTTATCACCCCTCCACTTT. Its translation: CASSRGGQALSPLHF.

The CDR3 reads CASSSPSSGLGEELFF. The CDR3 nucleotides are TGTGCCAGCAGTTCTCCATCTAGCGGGTTAGGGGAGGAGCTGTTTTTT. The chain carries TRBV28 and TRBJ2-2; 8 nucleotides agree with TRBD2. Trimming cost V 4 bases and J 10 bases; bases outside gene matches: 14. The CDR3 loop spans 16 amino acids. In germline, CDR1 is MDHEN, CDR2 SYDVKM.

The CDR3 region is CASSLRGWGYGYTF. The DNA for the CDR3 is TGTGCCAGCAGCTTGCGTGGGTGGGGCTATGGCTACACCTTC. The chain has TRBV5-8 and TRBJ1-2; the D is unclear. This CDR3 comprises 14 residues. V shed 1 base and J shed 4 bases, with 11 bases lying between them. CDR1 SGHTS and CDR2 YDEGEE come from the germline V gene.

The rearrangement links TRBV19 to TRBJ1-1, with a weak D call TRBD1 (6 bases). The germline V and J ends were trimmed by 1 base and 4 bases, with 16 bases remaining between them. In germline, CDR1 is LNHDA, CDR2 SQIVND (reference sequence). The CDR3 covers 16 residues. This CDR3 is CASSIVGGAVSTEAFF. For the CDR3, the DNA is TGTGCCAGTAGTATAGTGGGGGGGGCTGTCAGCACTGAAGCTTTCTTT.

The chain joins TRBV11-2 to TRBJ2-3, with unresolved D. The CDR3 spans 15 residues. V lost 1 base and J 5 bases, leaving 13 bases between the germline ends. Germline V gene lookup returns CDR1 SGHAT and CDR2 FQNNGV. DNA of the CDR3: TGTGCCAGCAGCTTAGGGCTAACCCTTGGAGATACGCAGTATTTT. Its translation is CASSLGLTLGDTQYF. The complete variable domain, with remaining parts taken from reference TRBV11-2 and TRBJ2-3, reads EAGVAQSPRYKIIEKRQSVAFWCNPISGHATLYWYQQILGQGPKLLIQFQNNGVVDDSQLPKDRFSAERLKGVDSTLKIQPAKLEDSAVYLCASSLGLTLGDTQYFGPGTRLTVL.

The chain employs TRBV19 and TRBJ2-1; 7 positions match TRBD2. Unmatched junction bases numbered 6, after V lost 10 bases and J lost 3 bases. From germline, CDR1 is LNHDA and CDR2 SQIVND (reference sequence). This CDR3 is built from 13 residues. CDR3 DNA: TGTGCCACTAGGGAGGGCGTCTACAATGAGCAGTTCTTC. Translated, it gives CATREGVYNEQFF.

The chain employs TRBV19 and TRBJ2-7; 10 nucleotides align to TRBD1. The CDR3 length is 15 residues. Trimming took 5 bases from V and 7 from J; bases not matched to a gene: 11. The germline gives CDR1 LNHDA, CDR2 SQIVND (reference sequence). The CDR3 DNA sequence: TGTGCCAGTAGTCCCTGGGGGACAGGGGTGCGGGAGCAGTACTTC. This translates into CASSPWGTGVREQYF.

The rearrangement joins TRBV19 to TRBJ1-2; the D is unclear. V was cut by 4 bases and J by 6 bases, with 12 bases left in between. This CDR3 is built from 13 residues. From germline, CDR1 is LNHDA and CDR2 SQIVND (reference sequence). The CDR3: CASSSGRDHGYTF. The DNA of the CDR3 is TGTGCCAGTAGTAGCGGGCGGGATCATGGCTACACCTTC.

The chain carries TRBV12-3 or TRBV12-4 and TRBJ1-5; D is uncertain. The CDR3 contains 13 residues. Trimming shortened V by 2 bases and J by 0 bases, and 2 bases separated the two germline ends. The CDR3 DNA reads TGTGCCAGCAGTTTAAGTAGCAATCAGCCCCAGCATTTT. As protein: CASSLSSNQPQHF.

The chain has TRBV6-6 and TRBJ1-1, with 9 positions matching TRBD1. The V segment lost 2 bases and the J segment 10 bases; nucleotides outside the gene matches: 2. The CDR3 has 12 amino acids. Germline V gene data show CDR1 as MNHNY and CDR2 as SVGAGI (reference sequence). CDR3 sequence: CASSYDRGGAFF. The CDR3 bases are TGTGCCAGCAGTTACGACAGGGGGGGAGCTTTCTTT.

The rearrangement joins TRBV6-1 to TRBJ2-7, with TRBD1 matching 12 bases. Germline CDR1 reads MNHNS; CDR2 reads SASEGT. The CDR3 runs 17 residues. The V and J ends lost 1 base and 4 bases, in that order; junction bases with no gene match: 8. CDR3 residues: CASSEGPPGQGAYEQYF. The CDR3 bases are TGTGCCAGCAGTGAAGGCCCTCCGGGACAGGGGGCATACGAGCAGTACTTC.